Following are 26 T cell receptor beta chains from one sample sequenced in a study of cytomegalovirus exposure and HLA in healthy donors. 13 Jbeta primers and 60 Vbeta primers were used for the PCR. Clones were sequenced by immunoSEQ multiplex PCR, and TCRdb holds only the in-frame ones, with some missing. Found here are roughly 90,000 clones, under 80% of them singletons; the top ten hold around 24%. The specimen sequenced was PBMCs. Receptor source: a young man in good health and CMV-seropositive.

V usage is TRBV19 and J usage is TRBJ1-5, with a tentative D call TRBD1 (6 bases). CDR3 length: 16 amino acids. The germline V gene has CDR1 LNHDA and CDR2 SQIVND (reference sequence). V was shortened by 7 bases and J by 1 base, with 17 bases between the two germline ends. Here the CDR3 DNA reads TGTGCCAGTACCCTCCTAGGGACAAGGAGCAATCAGCCCCAGCATTTT. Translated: CASTLLGTRSNQPQHF. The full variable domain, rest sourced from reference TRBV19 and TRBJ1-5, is DGGITQSPKYLFRKEGQNVTLSCEQNLNHDAMYWYRQDPGQGLRLIYYSQIVNDFQKGDIAEGYSVSREKKESFPLTVTSAQKNPTAFYLCASTLLGTRSNQPQHFGDGTRLSIL.

The CDR3 nucleotides read TGTGCCAGCACCCATCAATTCGGCAGGGCTCGTTATGACTATGGCTACACCTTC. Translated: CASTHQFGRARYDYGYTF. This chain joins TRBV5-6 and TRBJ1-2; perhaps TRBD1 as D (5 bases). In germline, CDR1 is SGHDT, CDR2 YYEEEE. The CDR3 covers 18 residues. Trimming took off 6 bases at V and 3 bases at J, with 27 bases between the two ends.

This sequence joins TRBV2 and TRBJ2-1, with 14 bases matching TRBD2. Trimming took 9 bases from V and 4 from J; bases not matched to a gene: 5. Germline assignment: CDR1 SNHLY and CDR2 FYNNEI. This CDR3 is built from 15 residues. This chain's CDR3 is CASRGTSGRYNEQFF. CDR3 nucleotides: TGTGCCAGTAGGGGGACTAGCGGGAGATACAATGAGCAGTTCTTC.

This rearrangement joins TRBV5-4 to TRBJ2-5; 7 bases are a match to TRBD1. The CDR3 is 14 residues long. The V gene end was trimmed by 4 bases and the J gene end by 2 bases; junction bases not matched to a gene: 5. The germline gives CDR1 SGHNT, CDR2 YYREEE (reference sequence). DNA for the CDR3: TGTGCCAGCAGCCCTCGGGACAGACAAGAGACCCAGTACTTC. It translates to CASSPRDRQETQYF.

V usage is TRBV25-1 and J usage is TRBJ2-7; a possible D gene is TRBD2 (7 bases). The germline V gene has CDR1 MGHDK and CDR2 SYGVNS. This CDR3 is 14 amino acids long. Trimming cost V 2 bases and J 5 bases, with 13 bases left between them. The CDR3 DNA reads TGTGCCAGCAGTGAAGAACGGGGGGCGGACGAGCAGTACTTC. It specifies CASSEERGADEQYF.

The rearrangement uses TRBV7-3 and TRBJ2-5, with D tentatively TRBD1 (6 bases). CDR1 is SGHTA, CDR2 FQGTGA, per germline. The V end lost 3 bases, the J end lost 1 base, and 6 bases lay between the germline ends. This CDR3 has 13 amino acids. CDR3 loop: CASSLGAQETQYF. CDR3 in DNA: TGTGCCAGCAGCTTGGGGGCCCAAGAGACCCAGTACTTC. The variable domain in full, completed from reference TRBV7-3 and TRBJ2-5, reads GAGVSQTPSNKVTEKGKYVELRCDPISGHTALYWYRQSLGQGPEFLIYFQGTGAADDSGLPNDRFFAVRPEGSVSTLKIQRTERGDSAVYLCASSLGAQETQYFGPGTRLLVL.

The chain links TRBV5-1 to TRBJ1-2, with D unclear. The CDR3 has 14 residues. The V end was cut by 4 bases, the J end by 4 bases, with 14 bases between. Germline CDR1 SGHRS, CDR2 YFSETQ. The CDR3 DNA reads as TGCGCCAGCAGCCCCCCAGGTGGTAGCTATGGCTACACCTTC. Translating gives CASSPPGGSYGYTF.

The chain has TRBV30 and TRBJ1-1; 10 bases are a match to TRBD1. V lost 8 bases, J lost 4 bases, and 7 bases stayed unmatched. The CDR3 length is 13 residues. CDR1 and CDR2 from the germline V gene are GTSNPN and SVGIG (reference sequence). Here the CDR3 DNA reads TGTGCCGGGGACAGGGGAGAGGGCACTGAAGCTTTCTTT. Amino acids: CAGDRGEGTEAFF.

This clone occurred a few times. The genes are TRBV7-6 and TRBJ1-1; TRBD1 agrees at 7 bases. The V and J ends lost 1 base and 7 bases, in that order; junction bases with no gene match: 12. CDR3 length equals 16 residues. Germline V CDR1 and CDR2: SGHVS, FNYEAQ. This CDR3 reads CASSLVRGRGWDEAFF. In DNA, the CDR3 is TGTGCCAGCAGCTTAGTGAGAGGCAGGGGGTGGGATGAAGCTTTCTTT.

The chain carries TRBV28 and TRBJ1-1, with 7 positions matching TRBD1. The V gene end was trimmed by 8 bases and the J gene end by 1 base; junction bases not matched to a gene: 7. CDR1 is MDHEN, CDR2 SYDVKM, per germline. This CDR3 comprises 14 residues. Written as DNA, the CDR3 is TGTGCCAGCCTGGGGGGACAGAGGAACACTGAAGCTTTCTTT. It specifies CASLGGQRNTEAFF. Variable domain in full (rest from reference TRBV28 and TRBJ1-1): DVKVTQSSRYLVKRTGEKVFLECVQDMDHENMFWYRQDPGLGLRLIYFSYDVKMKEKGDIPEGYSVSREKKERFSLILESASTNQTSMYLCASLGGQRNTEAFFGQGTRLTVV.

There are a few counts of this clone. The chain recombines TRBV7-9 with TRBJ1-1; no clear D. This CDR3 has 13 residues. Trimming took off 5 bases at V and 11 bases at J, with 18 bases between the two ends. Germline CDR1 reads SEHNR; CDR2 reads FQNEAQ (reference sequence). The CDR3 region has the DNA TGTGCCAGCAGCCCCATCGGTCCTCTAGAGGCTTTCTTT. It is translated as CASSPIGPLEAFF.

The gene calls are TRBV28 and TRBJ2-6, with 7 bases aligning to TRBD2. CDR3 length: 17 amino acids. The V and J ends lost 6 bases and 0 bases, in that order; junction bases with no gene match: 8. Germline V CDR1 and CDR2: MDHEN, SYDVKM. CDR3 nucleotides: TGTGCCAGCAGCTACCGACTAGCTTACTCTGGGGCCAACGTCCTGACTTTC. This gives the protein CASSYRLAYSGANVLTF.

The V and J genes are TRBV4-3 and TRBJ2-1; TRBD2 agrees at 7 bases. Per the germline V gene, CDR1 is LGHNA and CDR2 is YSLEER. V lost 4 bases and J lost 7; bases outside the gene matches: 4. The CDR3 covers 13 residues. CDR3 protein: CASSRSGDNEQFF. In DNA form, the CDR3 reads TGCGCCAGCAGCCGGAGCGGGGATAATGAGCAGTTCTTC.

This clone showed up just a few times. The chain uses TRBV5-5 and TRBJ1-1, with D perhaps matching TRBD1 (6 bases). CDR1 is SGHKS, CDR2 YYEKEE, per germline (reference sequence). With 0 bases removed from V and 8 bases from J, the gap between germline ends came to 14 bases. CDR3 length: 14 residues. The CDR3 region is CASSLEGGGGEAFF. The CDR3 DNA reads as TGTGCCAGCAGCTTGGAGGGAGGCGGGGGCGAAGCTTTCTTT.

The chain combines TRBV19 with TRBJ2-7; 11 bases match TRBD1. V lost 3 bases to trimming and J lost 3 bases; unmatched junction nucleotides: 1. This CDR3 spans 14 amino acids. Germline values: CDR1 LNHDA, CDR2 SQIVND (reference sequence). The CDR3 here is CASSMGTGGYEQYF. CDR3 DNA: TGTGCCAGTAGTATGGGGACAGGGGGCTACGAGCAGTACTTC.

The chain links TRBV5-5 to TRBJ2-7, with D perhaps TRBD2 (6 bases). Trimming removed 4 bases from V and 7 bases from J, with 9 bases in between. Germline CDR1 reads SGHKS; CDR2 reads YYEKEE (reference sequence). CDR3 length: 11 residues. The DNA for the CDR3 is TGTGCCAGCAGCAGGAGGGGAGAGCAGTACTTC. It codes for CASSRRGEQYF.

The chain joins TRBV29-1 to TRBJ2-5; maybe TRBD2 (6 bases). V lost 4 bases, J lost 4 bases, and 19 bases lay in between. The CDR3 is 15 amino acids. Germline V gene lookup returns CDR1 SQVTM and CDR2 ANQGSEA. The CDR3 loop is CSVGGGGGLGETQYF. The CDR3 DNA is TGCAGCGTTGGGGGAGGAGGAGGTCTGGGAGAGACCCAGTACTTC.

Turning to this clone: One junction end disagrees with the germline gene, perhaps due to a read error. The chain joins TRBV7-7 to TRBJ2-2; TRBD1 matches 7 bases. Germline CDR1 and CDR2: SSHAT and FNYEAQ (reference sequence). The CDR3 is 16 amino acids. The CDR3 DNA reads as TGTGCTAGCAGCTCGTCAACAGGGGCGAACACCGGGGAGCTGTTTTTT. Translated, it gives CASSSSTGANTGELFF.

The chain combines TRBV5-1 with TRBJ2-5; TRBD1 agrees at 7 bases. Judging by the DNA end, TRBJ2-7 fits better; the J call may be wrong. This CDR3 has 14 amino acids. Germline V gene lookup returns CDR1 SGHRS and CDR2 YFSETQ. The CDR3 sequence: CASSPDGQEYEQYF. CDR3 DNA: TGCGCCAGCAGCCCGGACGGACAGGAGTACGAGCAGTACTTC.

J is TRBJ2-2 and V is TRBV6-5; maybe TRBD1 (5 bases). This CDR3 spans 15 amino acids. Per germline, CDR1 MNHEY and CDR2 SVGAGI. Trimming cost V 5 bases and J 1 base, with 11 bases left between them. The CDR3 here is CASSHPGMNTGELFF. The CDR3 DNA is TGTGCCAGCAGTCATCCAGGGATGAACACCGGGGAGCTGTTTTTT.

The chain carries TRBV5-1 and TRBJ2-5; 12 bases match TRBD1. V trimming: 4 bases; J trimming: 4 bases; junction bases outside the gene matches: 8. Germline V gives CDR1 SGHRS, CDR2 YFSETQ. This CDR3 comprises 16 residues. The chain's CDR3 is CASSPQGQGAGETQYF. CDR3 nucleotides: TGCGCCAGCAGCCCTCAGGGACAGGGGGCGGGAGAGACCCAGTACTTC. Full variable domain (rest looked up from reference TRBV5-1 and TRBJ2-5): KAGVTQTPRYLIKTRGQQVTLSCSPISGHRSVSWYQQTPGQGLQFLFEYFSETQRNKGNFPGRFSGRQFSNSRSEMNVSTLELGDSALYLCASSPQGQGAGETQYFGPGTRLLVL.

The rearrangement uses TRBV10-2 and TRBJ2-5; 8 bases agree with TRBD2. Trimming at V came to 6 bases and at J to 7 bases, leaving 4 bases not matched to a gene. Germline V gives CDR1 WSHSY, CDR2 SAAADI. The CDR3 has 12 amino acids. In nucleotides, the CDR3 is TGCGCCAGCAGGGGACTAGTGGGGACCCAGTACTTC. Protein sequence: CASRGLVGTQYF.

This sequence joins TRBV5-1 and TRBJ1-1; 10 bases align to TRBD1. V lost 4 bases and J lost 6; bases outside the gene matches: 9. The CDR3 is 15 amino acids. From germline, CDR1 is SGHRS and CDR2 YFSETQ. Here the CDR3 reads CASSPTTGGESEAFF. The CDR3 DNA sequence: TGCGCCAGCAGCCCTACGACAGGGGGCGAATCTGAAGCTTTCTTT. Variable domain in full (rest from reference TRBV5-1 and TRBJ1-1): KAGVTQTPRYLIKTRGQQVTLSCSPISGHRSVSWYQQTPGQGLQFLFEYFSETQRNKGNFPGRFSGRQFSNSRSEMNVSTLELGDSALYLCASSPTTGGESEAFFGQGTRLTVV.

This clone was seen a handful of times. The CDR3 sequence is CASSLGRGGSGANVLTF. CDR3 in DNA: TGTGCCAGCAGCTTGGGGCGGGGGGGCTCTGGGGCCAACGTCCTGACTTTC. The chain is built from TRBV5-4 and TRBJ2-6; 9 nucleotides agree with TRBD2. This CDR3 has 17 residues. From germline, CDR1 is SGHNT and CDR2 YYREEE (reference sequence). V shed 0 bases, J shed 0 bases, and the junction held 1 base outside the gene matches.

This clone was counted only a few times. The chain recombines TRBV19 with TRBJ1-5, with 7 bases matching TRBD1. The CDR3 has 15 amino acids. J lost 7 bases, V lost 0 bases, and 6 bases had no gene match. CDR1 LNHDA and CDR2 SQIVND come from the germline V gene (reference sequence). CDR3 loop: CASSIDPGGRQPQHF. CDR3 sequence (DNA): TGTGCCAGTAGTATAGATCCAGGGGGGAGACAGCCCCAGCATTTT.

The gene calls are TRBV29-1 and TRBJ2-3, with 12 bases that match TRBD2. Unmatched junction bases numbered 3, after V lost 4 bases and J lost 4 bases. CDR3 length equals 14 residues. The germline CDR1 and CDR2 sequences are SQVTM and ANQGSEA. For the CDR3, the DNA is TGCAGCGTTGGACTAGCGGGGGCGTCAGATACGCAGTATTTT. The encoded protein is CSVGLAGASDTQYF.